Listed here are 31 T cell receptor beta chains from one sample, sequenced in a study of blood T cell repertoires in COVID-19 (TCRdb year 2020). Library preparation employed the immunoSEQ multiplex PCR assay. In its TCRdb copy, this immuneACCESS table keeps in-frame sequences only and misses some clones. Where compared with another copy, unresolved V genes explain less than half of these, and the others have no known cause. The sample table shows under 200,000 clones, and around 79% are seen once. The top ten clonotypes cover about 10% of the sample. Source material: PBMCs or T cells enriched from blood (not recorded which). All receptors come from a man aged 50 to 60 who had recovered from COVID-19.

CDR3 region: CASSLGGGTEKNTEAFF. The CDR3 DNA follows: TGCGCCAGCAGCTTGGGCGGAGGGACAGAAAAGAACACTGAAGCTTTCTTT. This chain connects TRBV5-1 to TRBJ1-1; 7 bases map to TRBD1. This CDR3 region has 17 residues. Trimming removed 0 bases from V and 1 base from J; junction bases left unmatched: 9. Per the germline V gene, CDR1 is SGHRS and CDR2 is YFSETQ.

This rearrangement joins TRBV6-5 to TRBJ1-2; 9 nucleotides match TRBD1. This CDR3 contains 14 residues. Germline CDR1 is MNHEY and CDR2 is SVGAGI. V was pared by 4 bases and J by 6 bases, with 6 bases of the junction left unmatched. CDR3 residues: CASSFGQGLDGYTF. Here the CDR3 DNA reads TGTGCCAGCAGTTTCGGACAGGGGCTTGATGGCTACACCTTC.

The CDR3 region has the DNA TGTGCCAGCAGCCGGACAGGGGAGGGGAACACTGAAGCTTTCTTT. Protein: CASSRTGEGNTEAFF. This chain joins TRBV28 and TRBJ1-1, with 9 positions matching TRBD1. The junction had 6 bases not matched to a gene; V was cut back by 6 bases and J by 1 base. The CDR3 has 15 residues. The V gene's germline CDR1 is MDHEN and CDR2 SYDVKM.

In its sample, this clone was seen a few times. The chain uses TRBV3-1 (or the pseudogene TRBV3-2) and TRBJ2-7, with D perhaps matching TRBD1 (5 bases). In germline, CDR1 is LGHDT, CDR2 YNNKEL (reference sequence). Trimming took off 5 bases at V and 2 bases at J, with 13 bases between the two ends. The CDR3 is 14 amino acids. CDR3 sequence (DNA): TGTGCCAGCAGCTTTAGTAGGGGCGCCTACGAGCAGTACTTC. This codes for CASSFSRGAYEQYF.

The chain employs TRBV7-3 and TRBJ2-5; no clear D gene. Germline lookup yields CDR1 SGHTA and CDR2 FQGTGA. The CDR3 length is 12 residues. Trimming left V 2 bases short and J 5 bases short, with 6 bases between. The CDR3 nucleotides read TGTGCCAGCAGCTTAGGCAGGGAGACCCAGTACTTC. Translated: CASSLGRETQYF.

This CDR3 reads CASSLTSTGGEEKLFF. DNA for the CDR3: TGTGCCAGCTCCCTCACGTCTACGGGGGGCGAGGAAAAACTGTTTTTT. This chain joins TRBV18 and TRBJ1-4, with D perhaps TRBD1 (6 bases). CDR3 length: 16 residues. With 6 bases removed from V and 8 bases from J, the gap between germline ends came to 22 bases. Germline V gene sequence: CDR1 KGHSH, CDR2 LQKENI. Supplemented by reference TRBV18 and TRBJ1-4, the full variable domain reads NAGVMQNPRHLVRRRGQEARLRCSPMKGHSHVYWYRQLPEEGLKFMVYLQKENIIDESGMPKERFSAEFPKEGPSILRIQQVVRGDSAAYFCASSLTSTGGEEKLFFGSGTQLSVL.

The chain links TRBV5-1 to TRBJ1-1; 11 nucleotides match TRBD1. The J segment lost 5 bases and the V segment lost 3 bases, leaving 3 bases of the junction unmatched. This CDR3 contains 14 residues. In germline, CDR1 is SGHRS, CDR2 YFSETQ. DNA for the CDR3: TGCGCCAGCAGCTCCGGGACAGGGGGAACTGAAGCTTTCTTT. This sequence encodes CASSSGTGGTEAFF.

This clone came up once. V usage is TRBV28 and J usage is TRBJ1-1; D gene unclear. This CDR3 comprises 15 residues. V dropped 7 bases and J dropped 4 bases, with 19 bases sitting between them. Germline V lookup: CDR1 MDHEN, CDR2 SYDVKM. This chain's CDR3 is CASNEPPPRSTEAFF. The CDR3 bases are TGTGCCAGCAATGAACCGCCTCCAAGGAGCACTGAAGCTTTCTTT. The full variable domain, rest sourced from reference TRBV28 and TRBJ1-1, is DVKVTQSSRYLVKRTGEKVFLECVQDMDHENMFWYRQDPGLGLRLIYFSYDVKMKEKGDIPEGYSVSREKKERFSLILESASTNQTSMYLCASNEPPPRSTEAFFGQGTRLTVV.

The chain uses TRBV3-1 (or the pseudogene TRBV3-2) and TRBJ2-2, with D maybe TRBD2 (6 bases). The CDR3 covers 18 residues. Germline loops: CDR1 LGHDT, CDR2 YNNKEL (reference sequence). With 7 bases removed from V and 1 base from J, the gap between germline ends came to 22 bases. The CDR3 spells CASTRIGAAGVNTGELFF. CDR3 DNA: TGTGCCAGCACTCGAATAGGGGCAGCGGGTGTGAACACCGGGGAGCTGTTTTTT.

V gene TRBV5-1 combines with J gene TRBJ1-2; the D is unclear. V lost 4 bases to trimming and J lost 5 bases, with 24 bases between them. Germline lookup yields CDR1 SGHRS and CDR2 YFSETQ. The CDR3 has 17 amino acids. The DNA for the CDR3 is TGCGCCAGCAGCACCGGACTTGCGAGTGAGGAAAGGTATGGCTACACCTTC. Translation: CASSTGLASEERYGYTF.

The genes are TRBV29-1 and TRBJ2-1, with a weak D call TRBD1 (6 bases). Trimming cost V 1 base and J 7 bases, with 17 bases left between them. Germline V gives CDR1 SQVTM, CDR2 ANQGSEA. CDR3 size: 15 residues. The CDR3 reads CSVEGSLGASNEQFF. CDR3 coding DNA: TGCAGCGTTGAAGGCAGTCTGGGGGCTTCAAATGAGCAGTTCTTC.

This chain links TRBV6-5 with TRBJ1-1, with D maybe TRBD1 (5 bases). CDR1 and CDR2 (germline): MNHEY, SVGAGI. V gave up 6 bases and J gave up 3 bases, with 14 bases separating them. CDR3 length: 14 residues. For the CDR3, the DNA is TGTGCCAGCAGGGGCGGGGGATGGGACACTGAAGCTTTCTTT. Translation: CASRGGGWDTEAFF.

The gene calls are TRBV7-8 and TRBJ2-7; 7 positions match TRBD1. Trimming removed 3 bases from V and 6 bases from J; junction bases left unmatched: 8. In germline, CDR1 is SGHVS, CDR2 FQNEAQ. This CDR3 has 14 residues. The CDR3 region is CASSFRQGASEQYF. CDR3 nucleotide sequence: TGTGCCAGCAGCTTCAGACAGGGTGCGAGCGAGCAGTACTTC. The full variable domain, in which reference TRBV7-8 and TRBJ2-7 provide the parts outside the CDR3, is GAGVSQSPRYKVAKRGQDVALRCDPISGHVSLFWYQQALGQGPEFLTYFQNEAQLDKSGLPSDRFFAERPEGSVSTLKIQRTQQEDSAVYLCASSFRQGASEQYFGPGTRLTVT.

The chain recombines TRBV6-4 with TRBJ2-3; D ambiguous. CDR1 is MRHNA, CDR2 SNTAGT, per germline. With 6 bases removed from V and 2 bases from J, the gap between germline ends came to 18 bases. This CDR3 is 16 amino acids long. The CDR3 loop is CASSNTTYPATDTQYF. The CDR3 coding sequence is TGTGCCAGCAGCAACACAACGTATCCTGCCACAGATACGCAGTATTTT.

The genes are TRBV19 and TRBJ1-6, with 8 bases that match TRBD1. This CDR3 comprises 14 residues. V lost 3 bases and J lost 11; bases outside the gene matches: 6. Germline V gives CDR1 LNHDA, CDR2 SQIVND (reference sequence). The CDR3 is CASSIGTGRPPLHF. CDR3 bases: TGTGCCAGTAGTATCGGGACAGGTCGGCCACCCCTCCACTTT. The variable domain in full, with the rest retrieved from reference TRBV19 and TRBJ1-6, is DGGITQSPKYLFRKEGQNVTLSCEQNLNHDAMYWYRQDPGQGLRLIYYSQIVNDFQKGDIAEGYSVSREKKESFPLTVTSAQKNPTAFYLCASSIGTGRPPLHFGNGTRLTVT.

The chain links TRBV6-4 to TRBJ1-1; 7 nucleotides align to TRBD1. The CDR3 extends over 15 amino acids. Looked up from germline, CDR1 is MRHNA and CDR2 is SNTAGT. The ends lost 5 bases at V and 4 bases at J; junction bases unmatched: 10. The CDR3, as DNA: TGTGCCAGCAGTCCGGATGGGACAGCGAGCACTGAAGCTTTCTTT. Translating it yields CASSPDGTASTEAFF.

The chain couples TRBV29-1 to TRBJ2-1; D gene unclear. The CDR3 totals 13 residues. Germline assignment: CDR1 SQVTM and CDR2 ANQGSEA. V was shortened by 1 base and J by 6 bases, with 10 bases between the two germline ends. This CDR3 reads CSVEAGTVNEQFF. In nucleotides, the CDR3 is TGCAGCGTTGAAGCCGGTACAGTCAATGAGCAGTTCTTC.

The CDR3 DNA is TGTGCCAGCAGTCCTATCGACAGGAACACTGAAGCTTTCTTT. Translating it yields CASSPIDRNTEAFF. The rearrangement uses TRBV28 and TRBJ1-1; tentatively, D is TRBD1 (5 bases). The ends were cut back, 5 bases at V and 1 base at J, with 11 bases in the middle. Germline CDR1 reads MDHEN; CDR2 reads SYDVKM. The CDR3 spans 14 residues.

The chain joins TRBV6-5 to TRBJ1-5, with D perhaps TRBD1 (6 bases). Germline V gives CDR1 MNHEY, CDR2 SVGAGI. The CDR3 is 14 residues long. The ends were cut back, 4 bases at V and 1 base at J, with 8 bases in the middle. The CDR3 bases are TGTGCCAGCAGTTTGGACAGCAGCAATCAGCCCCAGCATTTT. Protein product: CASSLDSSNQPQHF.

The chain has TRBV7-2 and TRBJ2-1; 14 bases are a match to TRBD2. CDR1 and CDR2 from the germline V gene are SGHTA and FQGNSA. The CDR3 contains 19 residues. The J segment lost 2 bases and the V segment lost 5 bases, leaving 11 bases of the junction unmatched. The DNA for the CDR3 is TGTGCCAGCAGCCGCTTTTGGACTAGCGGGAGGCGGGCCTACAATGAGCAGTTCTTC. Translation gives CASSRFWTSGRRAYNEQFF.

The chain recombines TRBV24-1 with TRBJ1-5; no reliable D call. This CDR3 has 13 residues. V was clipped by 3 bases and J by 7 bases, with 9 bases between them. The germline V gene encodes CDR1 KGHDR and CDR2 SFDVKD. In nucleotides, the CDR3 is TGTGCCACCAGTGATGCAGGCTCGCAGCCCCAGCATTTT. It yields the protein CATSDAGSQPQHF.

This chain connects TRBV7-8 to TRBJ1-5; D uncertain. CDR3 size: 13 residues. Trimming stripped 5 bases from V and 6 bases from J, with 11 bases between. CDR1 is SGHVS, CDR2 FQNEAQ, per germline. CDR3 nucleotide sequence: TGTGCCAGCAGCCTGAGTCCGGGTCAGCCCCAGCATTTT. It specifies CASSLSPGQPQHF.

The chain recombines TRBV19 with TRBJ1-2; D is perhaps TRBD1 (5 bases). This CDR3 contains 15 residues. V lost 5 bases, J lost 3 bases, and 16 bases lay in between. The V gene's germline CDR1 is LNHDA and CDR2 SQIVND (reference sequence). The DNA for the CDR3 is TGTGCCAGTAGTTCCCTGCGGGGGGATGACTATGGCTACACCTTC. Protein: CASSSLRGDDYGYTF.

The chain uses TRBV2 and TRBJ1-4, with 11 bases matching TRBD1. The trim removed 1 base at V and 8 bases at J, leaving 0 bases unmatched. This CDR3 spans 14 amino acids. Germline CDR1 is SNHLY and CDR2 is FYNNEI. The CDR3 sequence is CASSEGTGGEKLFF. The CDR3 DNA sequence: TGTGCCAGCAGTGAAGGGACAGGGGGCGAAAAACTGTTTTTT.

In DNA, the CDR3 is TGTGCCAGCAGCCAAGATCGGGGGGGTGGCAAAAACATTCAGTACTTC. Its protein product is CASSQDRGGGKNIQYF. The chain carries TRBV3-1 (or the pseudogene TRBV3-2) and TRBJ2-4; 8 nucleotides agree with TRBD2. The CDR3 consists of 16 residues. V was clipped by 0 bases and J by 3 bases; unmatched bases: 4. CDR1 and CDR2 from the germline V gene are LGHDT and YNNKEL (reference sequence).

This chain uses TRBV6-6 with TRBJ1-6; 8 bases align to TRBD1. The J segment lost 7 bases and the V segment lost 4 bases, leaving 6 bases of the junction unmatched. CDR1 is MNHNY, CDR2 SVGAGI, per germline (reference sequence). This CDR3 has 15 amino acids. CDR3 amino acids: CASSLGTGGNSPLHF. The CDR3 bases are TGTGCCAGCAGTTTAGGTACAGGGGGAAATTCACCCCTCCACTTT.

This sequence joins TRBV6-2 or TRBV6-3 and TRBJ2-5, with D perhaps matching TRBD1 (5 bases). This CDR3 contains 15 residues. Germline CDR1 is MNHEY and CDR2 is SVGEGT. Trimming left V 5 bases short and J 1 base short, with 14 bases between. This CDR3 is CASSDRYRTQETQYF. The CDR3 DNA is TGTGCCAGCAGTGACCGGTACAGGACCCAAGAGACCCAGTACTTC.

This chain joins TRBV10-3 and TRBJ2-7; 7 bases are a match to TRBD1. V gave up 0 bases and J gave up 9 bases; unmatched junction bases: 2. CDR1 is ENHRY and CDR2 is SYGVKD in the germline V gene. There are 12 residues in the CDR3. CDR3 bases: TGTGCCATCAGTGAGTCACAGGGGACGCAGTACTTC. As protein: CAISESQGTQYF.

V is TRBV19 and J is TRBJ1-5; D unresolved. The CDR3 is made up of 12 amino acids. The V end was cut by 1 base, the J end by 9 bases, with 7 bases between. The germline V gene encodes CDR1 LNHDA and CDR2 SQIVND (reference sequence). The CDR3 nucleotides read TGTGCCAGTAGTATAGTGGCGGGGCCCCAGCATTTT. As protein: CASSIVAGPQHF. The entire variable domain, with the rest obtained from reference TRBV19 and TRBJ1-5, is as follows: DGGITQSPKYLFRKEGQNVTLSCEQNLNHDAMYWYRQDPGQGLRLIYYSQIVNDFQKGDIAEGYSVSREKKESFPLTVTSAQKNPTAFYLCASSIVAGPQHFGDGTRLSIL.

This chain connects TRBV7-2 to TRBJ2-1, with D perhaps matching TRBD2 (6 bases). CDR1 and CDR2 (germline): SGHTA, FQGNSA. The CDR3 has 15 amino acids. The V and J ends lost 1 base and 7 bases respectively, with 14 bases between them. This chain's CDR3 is CASSLVGRAGNEQFF. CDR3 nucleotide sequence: TGTGCCAGCAGCTTAGTAGGTCGGGCGGGGAATGAGCAGTTCTTC.

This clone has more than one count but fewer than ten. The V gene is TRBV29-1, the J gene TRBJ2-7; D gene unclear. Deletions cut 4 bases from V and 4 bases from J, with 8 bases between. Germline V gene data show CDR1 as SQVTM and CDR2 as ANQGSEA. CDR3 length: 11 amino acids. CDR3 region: CSVVVVYEQYF. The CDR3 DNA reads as TGCAGCGTTGTTGTAGTATACGAGCAGTACTTC.